This T cell receptor beta chain comes out of a study of blood T cell repertoires in COVID-19. About the research overall: Sites across the United States, Italy and Spain contributed samples from acute and convalescent COVID-19. The cDNA or gDNA used as material had been derived from T cells, B-cell-depleted T cells, or PBMCs.

One Seattle source followed patients from active infection through their disease course. Original analysis: Quantification of nucleated cells was approximated via reference gene primer amplification. Profiling relied on immunoSEQ multiplex PCR, and the TCRdb table lists in-frame clones only, not all of them. That table furnishes V, J and clone size, whereas the DNA furnished D and trimming. The table has 84,000 or so clones, about four fifths seen once. V shed 3 bases and J shed 1 base, with 9 bases lying between them. The germline V gene encodes CDR1 SEHNR and CDR2 FQNEAQ (reference sequence). This CDR3 region has 14 residues.

The genes are TRBV7-9 and TRBJ1-1; D gene uncertain. The sample consisted of peripheral blood. The TCR comes from a man between 65 and 85 years old with COVID-19, enrolled during active disease. The CDR3 nucleotides are TGTGCCAGCAGCTTTGCCCTAGAGAACACTGAAGCTTTCTTT. Translating gives CASSFALENTEAFF.